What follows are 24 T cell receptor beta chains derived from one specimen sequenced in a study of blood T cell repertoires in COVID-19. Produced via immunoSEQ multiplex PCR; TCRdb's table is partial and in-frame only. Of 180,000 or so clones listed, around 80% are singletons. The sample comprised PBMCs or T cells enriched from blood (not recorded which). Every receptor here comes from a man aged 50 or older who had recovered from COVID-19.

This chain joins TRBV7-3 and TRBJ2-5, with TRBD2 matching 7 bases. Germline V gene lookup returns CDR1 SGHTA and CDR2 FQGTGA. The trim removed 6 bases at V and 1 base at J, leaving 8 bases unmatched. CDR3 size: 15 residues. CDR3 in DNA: TGTGCCAGCAGTCGGGGGGTACGGGCCCAAGAGACCCAGTACTTC. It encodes CASSRGVRAQETQYF.

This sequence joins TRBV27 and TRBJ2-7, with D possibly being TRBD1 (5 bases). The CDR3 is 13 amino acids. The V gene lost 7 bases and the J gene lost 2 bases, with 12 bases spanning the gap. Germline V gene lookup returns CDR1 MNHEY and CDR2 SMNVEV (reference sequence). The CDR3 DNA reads TGTGCCAGCATGGGGCAGAACACCTACGAGCAGTACTTC. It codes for CASMGQNTYEQYF.

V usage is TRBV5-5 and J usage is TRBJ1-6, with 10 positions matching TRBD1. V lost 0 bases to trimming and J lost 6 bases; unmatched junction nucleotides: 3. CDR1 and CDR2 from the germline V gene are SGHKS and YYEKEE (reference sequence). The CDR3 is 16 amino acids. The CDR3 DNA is TGTGCCAGCAGCTTGGTAGGGACAGGGGTTAATTCACCCCTCCACTTT. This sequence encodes CASSLVGTGVNSPLHF.

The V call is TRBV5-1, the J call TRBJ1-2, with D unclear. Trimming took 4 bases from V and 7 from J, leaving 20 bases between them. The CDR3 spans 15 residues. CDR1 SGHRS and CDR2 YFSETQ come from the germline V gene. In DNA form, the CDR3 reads TGCGCCAGCAGCGTTGAAGACAATGTGGCTTCTGGCTACACCTTC. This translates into CASSVEDNVASGYTF.

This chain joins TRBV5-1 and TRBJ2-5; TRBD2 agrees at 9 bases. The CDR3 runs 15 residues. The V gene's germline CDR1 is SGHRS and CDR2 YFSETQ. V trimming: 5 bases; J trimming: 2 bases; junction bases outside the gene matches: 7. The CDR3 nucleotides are TGCGCCAGCAGGACTAGCGGACTTTCTCAAGAGACCCAGTACTTC. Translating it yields CASRTSGLSQETQYF. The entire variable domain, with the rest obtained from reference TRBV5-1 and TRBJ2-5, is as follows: KAGVTQTPRYLIKTRGQQVTLSCSPISGHRSVSWYQQTPGQGLQFLFEYFSETQRNKGNFPGRFSGRQFSNSRSEMNVSTLELGDSALYLCASRTSGLSQETQYFGPGTRLLVL.

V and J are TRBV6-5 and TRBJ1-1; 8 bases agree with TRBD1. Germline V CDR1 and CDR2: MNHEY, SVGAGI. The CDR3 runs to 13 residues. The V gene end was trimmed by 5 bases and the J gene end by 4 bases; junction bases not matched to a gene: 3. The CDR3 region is CASSLDRVTEAFF. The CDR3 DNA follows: TGTGCCAGCAGTCTGGACAGGGTCACTGAAGCTTTCTTT.

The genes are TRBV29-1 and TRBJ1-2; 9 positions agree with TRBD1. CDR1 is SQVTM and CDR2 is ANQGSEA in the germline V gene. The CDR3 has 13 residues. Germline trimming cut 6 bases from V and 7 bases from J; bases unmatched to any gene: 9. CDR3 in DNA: TGCAGCGTGCCGTTGGGACAGGGTTTTGGCTACACCTTC. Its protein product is CSVPLGQGFGYTF.

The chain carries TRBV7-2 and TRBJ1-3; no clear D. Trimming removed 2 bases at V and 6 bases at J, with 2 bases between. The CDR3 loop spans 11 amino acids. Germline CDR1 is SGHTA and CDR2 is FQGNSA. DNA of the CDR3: TGTGCCAGCAGCTTACTAAACACCATATATTTT. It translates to CASSLLNTIYF.

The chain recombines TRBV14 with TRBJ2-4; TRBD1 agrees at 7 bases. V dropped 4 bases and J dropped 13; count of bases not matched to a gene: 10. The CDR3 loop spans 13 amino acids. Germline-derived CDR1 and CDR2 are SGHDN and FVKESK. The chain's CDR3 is CASSLRFQQGQYF. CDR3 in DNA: TGTGCCAGCAGCCTCCGCTTTCAACAGGGGCAGTACTTC.

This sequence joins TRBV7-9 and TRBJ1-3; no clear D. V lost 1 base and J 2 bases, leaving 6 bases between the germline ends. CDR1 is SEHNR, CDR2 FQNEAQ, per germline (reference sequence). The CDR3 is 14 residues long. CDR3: CASSLGGTGNTIYF. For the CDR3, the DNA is TGTGCCAGCAGCTTAGGAGGCACTGGAAACACCATATATTTT.

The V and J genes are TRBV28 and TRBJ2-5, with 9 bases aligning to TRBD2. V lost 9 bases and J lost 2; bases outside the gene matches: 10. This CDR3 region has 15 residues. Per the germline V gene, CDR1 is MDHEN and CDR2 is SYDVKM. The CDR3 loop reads CASWSSGSLQETQYF. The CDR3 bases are TGTGCCAGTTGGAGTAGCGGGAGTTTACAAGAGACCCAGTACTTC. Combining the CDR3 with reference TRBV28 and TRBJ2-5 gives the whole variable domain DVKVTQSSRYLVKRTGEKVFLECVQDMDHENMFWYRQDPGLGLRLIYFSYDVKMKEKGDIPEGYSVSREKKERFSLILESASTNQTSMYLCASWSSGSLQETQYFGPGTRLLVL.

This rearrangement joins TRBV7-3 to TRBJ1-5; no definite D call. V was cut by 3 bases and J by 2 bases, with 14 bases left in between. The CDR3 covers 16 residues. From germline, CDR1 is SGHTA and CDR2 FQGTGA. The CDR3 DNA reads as TGTGCCAGCAGCTTCTCCTCAAGCGGCGGCAATCAGCCCCAGCATTTT. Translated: CASSFSSSGGNQPQHF.

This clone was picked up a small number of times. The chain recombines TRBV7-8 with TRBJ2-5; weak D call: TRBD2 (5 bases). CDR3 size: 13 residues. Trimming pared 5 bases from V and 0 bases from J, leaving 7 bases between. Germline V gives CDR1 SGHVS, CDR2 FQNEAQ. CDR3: CASSPGNQETQYF. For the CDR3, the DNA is TGTGCCAGCAGCCCGGGGAACCAAGAGACCCAGTACTTC.

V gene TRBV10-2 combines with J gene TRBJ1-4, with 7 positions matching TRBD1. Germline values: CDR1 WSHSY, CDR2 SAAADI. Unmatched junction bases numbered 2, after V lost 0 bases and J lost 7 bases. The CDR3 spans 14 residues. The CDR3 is CASSESGTVEKLFF. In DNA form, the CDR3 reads TGCGCCAGCAGTGAGTCCGGGACAGTTGAAAAACTGTTTTTT.

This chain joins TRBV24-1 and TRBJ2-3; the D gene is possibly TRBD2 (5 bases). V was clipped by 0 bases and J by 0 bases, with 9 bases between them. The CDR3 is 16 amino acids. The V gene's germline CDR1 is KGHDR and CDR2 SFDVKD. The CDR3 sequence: CATSDLSPGSTDTQYF. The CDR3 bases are TGTGCCACCAGTGATTTGAGCCCGGGAAGCACAGATACGCAGTATTTT.

The CDR3 spells CASSVTRGPRETQYF. Here the CDR3 DNA reads TGTGCCAGCAGCGTTACGCGGGGCCCCCGAGAGACCCAGTACTTC. The genes are TRBV11-2 and TRBJ2-5, with D perhaps TRBD2 (6 bases). CDR1 and CDR2 from the germline V gene are SGHAT and FQNNGV. This CDR3 contains 15 residues. Trimming took 5 bases from V and 4 from J, leaving 17 bases between them.

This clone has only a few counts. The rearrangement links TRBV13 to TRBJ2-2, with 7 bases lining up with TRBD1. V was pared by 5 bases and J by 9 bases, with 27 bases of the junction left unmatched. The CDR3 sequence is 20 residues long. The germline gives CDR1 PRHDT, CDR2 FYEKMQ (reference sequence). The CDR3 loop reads CASSPPTGQGDFRPARELFF. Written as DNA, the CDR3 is TGTGCCAGCAGCCCCCCCACGGGGCAGGGGGATTTTCGACCGGCCCGGGAGCTGTTTTTT.

CDR3: CASSLGGGLNEQFF. The DNA for the CDR3 is TGTGCCAGCAGTTTAGGCGGGGGCCTAAATGAGCAGTTCTTC. The V and J genes are TRBV28 and TRBJ2-1; the D gene is possibly TRBD2 (7 bases). The length of the CDR3 is 14 residues. The V gene lost 2 bases and the J gene lost 7 bases, with 12 bases spanning the gap. CDR1 and CDR2 (germline): MDHEN, SYDVKM.

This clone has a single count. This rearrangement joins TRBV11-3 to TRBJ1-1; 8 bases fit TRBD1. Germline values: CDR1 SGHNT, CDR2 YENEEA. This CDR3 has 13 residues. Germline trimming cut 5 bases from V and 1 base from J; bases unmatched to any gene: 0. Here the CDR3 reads CASSGQGNTEAFF. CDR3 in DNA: TGTGCCAGCAGCGGACAGGGGAACACTGAAGCTTTCTTT.

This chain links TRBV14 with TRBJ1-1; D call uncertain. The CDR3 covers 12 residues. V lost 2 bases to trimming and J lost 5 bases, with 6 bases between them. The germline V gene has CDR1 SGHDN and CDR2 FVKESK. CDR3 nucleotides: TGTGCCAGCAGCCAACGGCGGACTGAAGCTTTCTTT. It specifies CASSQRRTEAFF.

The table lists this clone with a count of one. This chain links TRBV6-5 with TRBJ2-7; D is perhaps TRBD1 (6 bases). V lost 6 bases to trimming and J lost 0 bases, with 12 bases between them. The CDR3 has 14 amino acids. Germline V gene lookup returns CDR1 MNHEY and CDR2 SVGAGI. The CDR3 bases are TGTGCCAGCAGCAATCAGGGGCCCTCCTACGAGCAGTACTTC. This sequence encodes CASSNQGPSYEQYF.

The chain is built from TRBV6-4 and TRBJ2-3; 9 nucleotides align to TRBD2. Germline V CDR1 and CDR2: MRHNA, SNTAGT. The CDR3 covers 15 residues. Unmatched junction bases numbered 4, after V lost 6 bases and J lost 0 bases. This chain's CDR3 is CASSRLAESTDTQYF. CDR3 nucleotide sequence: TGTGCCAGCAGCCGACTAGCGGAAAGCACAGATACGCAGTATTTT.

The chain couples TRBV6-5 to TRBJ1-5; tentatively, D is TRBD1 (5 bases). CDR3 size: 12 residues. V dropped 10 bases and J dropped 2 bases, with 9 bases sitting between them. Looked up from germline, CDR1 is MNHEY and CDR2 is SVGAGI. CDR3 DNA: TGTGCCACCCCAGGGCGCAATCAGCCCCAGCATTTT. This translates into CATPGRNQPQHF.

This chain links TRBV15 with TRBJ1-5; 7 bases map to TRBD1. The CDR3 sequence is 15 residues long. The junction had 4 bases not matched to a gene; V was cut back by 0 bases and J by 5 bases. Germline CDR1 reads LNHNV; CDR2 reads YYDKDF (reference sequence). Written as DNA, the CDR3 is TGTGCCACCAGCAGAGACAGGGGGAATTATCAGCCCCAGCATTTT. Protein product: CATSRDRGNYQPQHF.